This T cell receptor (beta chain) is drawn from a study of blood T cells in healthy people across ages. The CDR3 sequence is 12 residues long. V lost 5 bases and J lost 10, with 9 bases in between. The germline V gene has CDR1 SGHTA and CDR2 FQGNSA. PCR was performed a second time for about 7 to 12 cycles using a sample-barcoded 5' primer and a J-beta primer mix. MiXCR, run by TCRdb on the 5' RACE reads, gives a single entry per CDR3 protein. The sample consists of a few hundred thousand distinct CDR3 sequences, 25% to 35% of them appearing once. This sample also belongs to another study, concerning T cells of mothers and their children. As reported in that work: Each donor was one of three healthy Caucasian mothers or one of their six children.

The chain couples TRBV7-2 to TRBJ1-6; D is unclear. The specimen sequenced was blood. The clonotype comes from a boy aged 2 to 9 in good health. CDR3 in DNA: TGTGCCAGCAGCCGGGTCGTCTCACCCCTCCACTTT. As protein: CASSRVVSPLHF.